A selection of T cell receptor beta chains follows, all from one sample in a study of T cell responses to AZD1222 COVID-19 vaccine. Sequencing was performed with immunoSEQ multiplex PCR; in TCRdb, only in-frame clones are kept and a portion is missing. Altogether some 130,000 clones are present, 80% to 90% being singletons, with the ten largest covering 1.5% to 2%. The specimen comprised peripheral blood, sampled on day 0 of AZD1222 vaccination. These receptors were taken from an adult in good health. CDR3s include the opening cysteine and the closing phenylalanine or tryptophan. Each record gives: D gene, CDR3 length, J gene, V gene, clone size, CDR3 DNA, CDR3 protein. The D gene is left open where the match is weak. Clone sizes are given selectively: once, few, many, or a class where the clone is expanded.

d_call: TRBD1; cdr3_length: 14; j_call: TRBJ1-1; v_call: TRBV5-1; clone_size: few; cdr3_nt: TGCGCCAGCAGCTTGGGGGCGGGACAGGGTCGTGCTTTCTTT; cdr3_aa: CASSLGAGQGRAFF
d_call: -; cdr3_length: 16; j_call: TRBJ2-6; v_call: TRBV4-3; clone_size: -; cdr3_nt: TGCGCCAGCAGCCAAGCTCCAGATCCTGGGGCCAACGTCCTGACTTTC; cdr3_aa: CASSQAPDPGANVLTF
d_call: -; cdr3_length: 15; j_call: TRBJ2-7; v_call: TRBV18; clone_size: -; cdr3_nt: TGTGCCAGCTCACCCCGCGCGGGGAGCTCCTACGAGCAGTACTTC; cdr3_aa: CASSPRAGSSYEQYF
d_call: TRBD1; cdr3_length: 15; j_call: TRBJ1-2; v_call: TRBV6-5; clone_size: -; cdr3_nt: TGTGCCAGCAGTCCCAGGACAGGGGGCAACTATGGCTACACCTTC; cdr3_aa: CASSPRTGGNYGYTF
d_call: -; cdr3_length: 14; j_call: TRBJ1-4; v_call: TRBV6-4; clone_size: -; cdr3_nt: TGTGCCAGCAGTGACTCGTTTCAGCTCGGAAAACTGTTTTTT; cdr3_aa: CASSDSFQLGKLFF
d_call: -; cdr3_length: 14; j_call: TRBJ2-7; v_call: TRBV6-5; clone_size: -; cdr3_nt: TGTGCCAGCAGTTCCGGGACGACCCACTACGAGCAGTACTTC; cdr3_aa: CASSSGTTHYEQYF
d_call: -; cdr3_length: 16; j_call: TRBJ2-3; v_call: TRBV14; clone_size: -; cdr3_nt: TGTGCCAGCAGCCAAGAGATCCAGCGGTTCACAGATACGCAGTATTTT; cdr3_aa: CASSQEIQRFTDTQYF
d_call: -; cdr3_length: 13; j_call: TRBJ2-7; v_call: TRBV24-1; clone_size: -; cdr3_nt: TGTGCCACCAGTGATTTGGGGGGCGGAGAGCAGTACTTC; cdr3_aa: CATSDLGGGEQYF
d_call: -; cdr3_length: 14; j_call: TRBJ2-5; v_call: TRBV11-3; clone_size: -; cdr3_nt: TGTGCCAGCGGGCTCAGAGCCCCACAAGAGACCCAGTACTTC; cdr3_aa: CASGLRAPQETQYF
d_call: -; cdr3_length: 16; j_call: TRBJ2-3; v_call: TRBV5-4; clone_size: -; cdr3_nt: TGTGCCAGCACTCCCGGGGGCGGAGCCGGCACAGATACGCAGTATTTT; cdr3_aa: CASTPGGGAGTDTQYF
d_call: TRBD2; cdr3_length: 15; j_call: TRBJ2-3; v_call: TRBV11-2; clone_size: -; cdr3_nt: TGTGCCAGCAGCACCCTACTAGCGGGGGTGGATACGCAGTATTTT; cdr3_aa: CASSTLLAGVDTQYF
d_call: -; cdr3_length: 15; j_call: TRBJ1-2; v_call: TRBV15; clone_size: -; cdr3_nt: TGTGCCACCAGCAATACAGGGACACCTAACTATGGCTACACCTTC; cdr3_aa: CATSNTGTPNYGYTF
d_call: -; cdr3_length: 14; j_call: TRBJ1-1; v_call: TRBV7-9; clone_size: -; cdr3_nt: TGTGCCAGCAGCATATGGAGGGGGAACACTGAAGCTTTCTTT; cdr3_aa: CASSIWRGNTEAFF
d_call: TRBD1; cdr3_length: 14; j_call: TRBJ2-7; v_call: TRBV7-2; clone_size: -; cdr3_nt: TGTGCCAGCAGCTTAGCGAGGACAGGTCTCGAGCAGTACTTC; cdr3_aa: CASSLARTGLEQYF
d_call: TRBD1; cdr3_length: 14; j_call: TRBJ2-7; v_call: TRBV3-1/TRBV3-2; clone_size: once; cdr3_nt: TGTGCCAGCAGCTCCGGGACAGCCTACTACGAGCAGTACTTC; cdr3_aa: CASSSGTAYYEQYF
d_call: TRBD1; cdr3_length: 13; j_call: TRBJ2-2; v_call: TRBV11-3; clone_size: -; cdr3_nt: TGTGCCAGCAGCGCCGGGACAGCCGGGGAGCTGTTTTTT; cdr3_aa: CASSAGTAGELFF
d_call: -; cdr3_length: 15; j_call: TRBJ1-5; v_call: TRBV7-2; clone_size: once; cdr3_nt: TGTGCCAGCAGCTTAGGGGGAGGTAGCAATCAGCCCCAGCATTTT; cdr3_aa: CASSLGGGSNQPQHF
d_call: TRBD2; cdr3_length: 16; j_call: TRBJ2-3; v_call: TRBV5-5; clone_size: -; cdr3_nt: TGTGCCAGCAGCTTGGTTTCCGGCGGGGGGACAGATACGCAGTATTTT; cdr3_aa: CASSLVSGGGTDTQYF